This entry describes one TCR beta chain. The source of the sample is a study of shared T cell receptors in the human thymus. The method was immunoSEQ multiplex PCR; TCRdb's version includes in-frame clones alone and lacks a portion of them. The sample shows approximately 400,000 clones, 85% to 95% of them seen only once. This CDR3 region has 18 residues. In germline, CDR1 is SGHTA, CDR2 FQGNSA. With V trimmed by 1 base and J by 5 bases, 10 bases remained unmatched. This clonotype originated in a human donor. The genes are TRBV7-2 and TRBJ2-7; the match to TRBD2 covers 14 bases. Input material: thymocytes. The CDR3 sequence is CASSLDSTGLAGDDEQYF. The CDR3 nucleotides are TGTGCCAGCAGCTTAGACTCTACGGGACTAGCGGGAGACGACGAGCAGTACTTC.